Reported below is one T cell receptor beta chain. The source of the sample is a study of T cell changes during pregnancy in multiple sclerosis. Repertoires were generated with immunoSEQ multiplex PCR, while TCRdb's copy carries only in-frame clones and drops some. Here the sample spans over 20,000 clones, roughly nine tenths being singletons. Germline trimming cut 3 bases from V and 2 bases from J; bases unmatched to any gene: 5. Germline assignment: CDR1 MNHEY and CDR2 SMNVEV (reference sequence). The CDR3 spans 15 residues. This sample comprised CD4+ T cells from peripheral blood mononuclear cells, obtained in the third trimester of pregnancy. The receptor comes from a female donor in good health, enrolled as a control in a pregnancy study. The rearrangement joins TRBV27 to TRBJ2-3; 7 bases match TRBD2. The CDR3, as DNA: TGTGCCAGCAGTTTGCGCGGGACTAACACAGATACGCAGTATTTT. It encodes CASSLRGTNTDTQYF.